The rows below give T cell receptor beta chains drawn from one sample of a study of cytomegalovirus exposure and HLA in healthy donors. Assay: immunoSEQ multiplex PCR; the TCRdb copy retains only in-frame clones and omits some. The sample contains 140,000 to 150,000 clones, about 66% of which appear only once. Material: PBMCs. Every receptor here comes from a male donor in good health and CMV-seronegative. Each CDR3 is given without its conserved first and last residue. Size tells how often a clone was seen (once, few, many) or the class of an expanded clone, and some rows leave it out.

TRBV6-5	NA	few	ASSYSRSSSYEQY
TRBV23-1	TRBJ1-5	few	ASSRPPRQISNQPQH
TRBV30	TRBJ2-7	NA	AWSEDFGYEQY
TRBV5-1	TRBJ2-2	few	ASSSPGLAGTNTGELF
TRBV4-1	TRBJ2-5	NA	ASSQEGISGGRETQY
TRBV19	TRBJ1-5	few	ASSKGGNSGQPQH
TRBV7-6	TRBJ1-2	NA	ASSLNAESYGYT
TRBV5-4	TRBJ2-2	NA	ASSLLVLAGGFTGELF
TRBV5-5	TRBJ2-7	NA	ASSRPRGQDEQY
TRBV4-3	TRBJ2-1	NA	ASSPSGLSYNEQF
TRBV27	TRBJ1-3	NA	ASGGGGNTIY